This TCR beta chain is from a study of T cell responses to AZD1222 COVID-19 vaccine. Note on this clone: Its specificity is not known.

The CDR3 consists of 14 residues. The ends lost 6 bases at V and 6 bases at J; junction bases unmatched: 5. CDR1 is LGHDT, CDR2 YNNKEL, per germline (reference sequence). General study findings and limits: Sampled repertoires all dated from after the peak T cell response. With two AZD1222 doses given, Spike-specific TCR breadth and depth both rose.

TCRdb's copy holds only in-frame clones and misses some; the assay was immunoSEQ multiplex PCR. Here the sample spans some 150,000 clones, just over 90% being singletons. This material consisted of peripheral blood, taken on day 0 of MenACWY control vaccination. This chain connects TRBV3-1 (or the pseudogene TRBV3-2) to TRBJ1-1, with 12 bases fitting TRBD1. This TCR derives from an adult in good health. CDR3: CASRMGQGAPEAFF. CDR3 sequence (DNA): TGTGCCAGCAGAATGGGACAGGGGGCCCCTGAAGCTTTCTTT.